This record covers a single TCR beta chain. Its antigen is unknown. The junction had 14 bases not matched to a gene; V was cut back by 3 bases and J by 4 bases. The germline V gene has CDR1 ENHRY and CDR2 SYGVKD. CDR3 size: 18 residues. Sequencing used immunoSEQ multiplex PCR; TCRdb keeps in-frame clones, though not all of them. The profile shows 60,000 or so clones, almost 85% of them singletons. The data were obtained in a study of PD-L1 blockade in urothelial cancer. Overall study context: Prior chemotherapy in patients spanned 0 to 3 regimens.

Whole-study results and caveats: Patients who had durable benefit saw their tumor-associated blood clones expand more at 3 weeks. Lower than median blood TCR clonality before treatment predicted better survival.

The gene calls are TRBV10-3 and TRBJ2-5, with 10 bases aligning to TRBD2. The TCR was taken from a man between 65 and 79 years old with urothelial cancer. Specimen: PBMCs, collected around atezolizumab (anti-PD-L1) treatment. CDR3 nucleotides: TGTGCCATCAGTGAAGGGGGTGGGCTAGCGGGAGAGGGAGAGACCCAGTACTTC. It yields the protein CAISEGGGLAGEGETQYF.